Listed below are T cell receptor beta chains from one sample, sequenced in a study of Graves' ophthalmopathy and Graves' hyperthyroidism. TCRdb re-called the multiplex PCR reads through MiXCR, storing one row per CDR3 protein. The table lists 300,000 to 350,000 distinct CDR3 sequences, about a sixth of them singletons. Sequencing input: peripheral blood. All receptors derive from an adult man with Graves' ophthalmopathy. The CDR3 runs from the conserved cysteine through the conserved F or W. D genes are given only for firm matches. A clone size is listed for some rows: how often the clone was seen (once, few, many), or a class if it is expanded.

V gene	clone size	J gene	D gene	CDR3 DNA	CDR3 protein
TRBV20-1	many	TRBJ1-1	.	TGCAGTGCTAGACAGGGGACCACTGAAGCTTTCTTT	CSARQGTTEAFF
TRBV7-3	many	TRBJ2-6	.	TGTGCCAGCAGCCAAAGTGTCGGGATCTCTGGGGCCAACGTCCTGACTTTC	CASSQSVGISGANVLTF
TRBV9	many	TRBJ2-2	.	TGTGCCAGCAGCCGAGGCATGGCGGGGGCAGAAACCGGGGAGCTGTTTTTT	CASSRGMAGAETGELFF
TRBV19	once	TRBJ1-1	.	TGTGCCAGTAGTATAGGAACACAGCCCATGAACACTGAAGCTTTCTTT	CASSIGTQPMNTEAFF
TRBV30	few	TRBJ1-3	.	TGTGCCTGGAAGGACCGACTGTCGATCTCTGGAAACACCATATATTTT	CAWKDRLSISGNTIYF
TRBV19	many	TRBJ2-7	.	TGTGCCAGTAGTATCACGGGGAACGAGCAGTACTTC	CASSITGNEQYF
TRBV5-1	many	TRBJ1-1	.	TGCGCCAGCAGCATGCGGGAGGAAGGGTTCCCTGAAGCTTTCTTT	CASSMREEGFPEAFF
TRBV28	few	TRBJ2-5	TRBD1	TGTGCCAGCAGTTCCAGGGGGCTTAAAGAGACCCAGTACTTC	CASSSRGLKETQYF
TRBV6-2/TRBV6-3	.	TRBJ2-7	TRBD1	TGTGCCAGCAGTGCCGCGGAGGACAGGGGACACGAGCAGTACTTC	CASSAAEDRGHEQYF
TRBV6-2/TRBV6-3	.	TRBJ2-5	.	TGTGCCAGCAGTTACCCCGCTAGGGGAGAAGAGACCCAGTACTTC	CASSYPARGEETQYF
TRBV28	many	TRBJ2-3	TRBD2	TGTGCCAGCAGTTTATGGGCTAGCGGGGGTACAGATACGCAGTATTTT	CASSLWASGGTDTQYF
TRBV5-5	many	TRBJ2-5	TRBD2	TGTGCCAGCAGCTTTGAGCCAGCGGGGGGGAAAGGGACCCAGTACTTC	CASSFEPAGGKGTQYF
TRBV11-2	many	TRBJ2-5	.	TGTGCCAGCAGCTTAGATCTTACTAGTGGAGAGACCCAGTACTTC	CASSLDLTSGETQYF
TRBV6-1	many	TRBJ2-2	TRBD1	TGTGCCAGCAGAAGGGACAGGGGCGCCGGGGAGCTGTTTTTT	CASRRDRGAGELFF
TRBV29-1	.	TRBJ2-7	.	TGCAGCGTTGAGGACCATGACAACTCCTACGAGCAGTACTTC	CSVEDHDNSYEQYF
TRBV30	many	TRBJ2-1	TRBD2	TGTGCCTGGAGCGCCGGGACTAGCGGGCTAATCAAGCAGTTCTTC	CAWSAGTSGLIKQFF
TRBV7-9	.	TRBJ1-2	TRBD1	TGTGCCAGCAGCAACCGGGACAGCGATGGCTACACCTTC	CASSNRDSDGYTF
TRBV20-1	many	TRBJ1-1	.	TGCAGTGCTAGAGAGGACAGCGCGAGAACTGAAGCTTTCTTT	CSAREDSARTEAFF
TRBV24-1	many	TRBJ2-2	TRBD1	TGTGCCACCAGTAACCTCGGGACAGGGAACACCGGGGAGCTGTTTTTT	CATSNLGTGNTGELFF
TRBV6-2/TRBV6-3	many	TRBJ1-5	.	TGTGCCAGCAGCTCCTCGACAGAAACGCAGCCCCAGCATTTT	CASSSSTETQPQHF
TRBV19	many	TRBJ1-6	TRBD1	TGTGCCAGTAGTGGACAGGGGGCTGGAAGTTCACCCCTCCACTTT	CASSGQGAGSSPLHF
TRBV6-4	many	TRBJ2-3	.	TGTGCCAGCCCCGGCCCGGACCTCCGCGGGGGCAGGGGGAGCACAGATACGCAGTATTTT	CASPGPDLRGGRGSTDTQYF
TRBV2	many	TRBJ2-7	TRBD2	TGTGCCATCCGCGGGAGGGAGAACTACGAGCAGTACTTC	CAIRGRENYEQYF
TRBV20-1	many	TRBJ2-7	TRBD1	TGCAGTGCCCCAGGACAGGCACCCTACGAGCAGTACTTC	CSAPGQAPYEQYF
TRBV11-2	many	TRBJ2-7	TRBD2	TGTGCCAGCAGCTTAGAAATTAGCGGGAGGTACGAGCAGTACTTC	CASSLEISGRYEQYF
TRBV18	many	TRBJ2-5	TRBD1	TGTGCCAGCTCACCAATGACAGGGTACCAAGAGACCCAGTACTTC	CASSPMTGYQETQYF
TRBV7-2	many	TRBJ2-1	.	TGTGCCAGCAGCTTAGACAGGGTCTCCTACAATGAGCAGTTCTTC	CASSLDRVSYNEQFF
TRBV12-3/TRBV12-4	many	TRBJ1-2	TRBD1	TGTGCCAGCAGGAGACAGGGGGAGTTAGACTATGGCTACACCTTC	CASRRQGELDYGYTF
TRBV5-1	many	TRBJ1-2	.	TGCGCCAGCGCCATATCCCCAGGGGATGCGTATGGCTACACCTTC	CASAISPGDAYGYTF
TRBV29-1	many	TRBJ2-7	TRBD2	TGCAGCGTACTAGCGCGTTCCTACGAGCAGTACTTC	CSVLARSYEQYF
TRBV11-2	many	TRBJ1-1	TRBD1	TGTGCCAGCAGCTTTTCCATGTCTCATGCAGGGGGCATTGGAGCTTTCTTT	CASSFSMSHAGGIGAFF